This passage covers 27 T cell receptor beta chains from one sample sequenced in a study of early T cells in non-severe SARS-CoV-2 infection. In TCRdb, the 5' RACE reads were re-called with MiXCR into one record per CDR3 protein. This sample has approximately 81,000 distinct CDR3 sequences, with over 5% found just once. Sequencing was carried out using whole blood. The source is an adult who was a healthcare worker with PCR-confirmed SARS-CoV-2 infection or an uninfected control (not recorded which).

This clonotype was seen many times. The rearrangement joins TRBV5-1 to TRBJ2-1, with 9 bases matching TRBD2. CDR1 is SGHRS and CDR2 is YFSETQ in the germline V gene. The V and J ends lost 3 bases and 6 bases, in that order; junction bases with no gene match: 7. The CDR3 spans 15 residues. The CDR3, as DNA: TGCGCCAGCAGCTCTATAGGCGGGGGGGCCAATGAGCAGTTCTTC. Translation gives CASSSIGGGANEQFF. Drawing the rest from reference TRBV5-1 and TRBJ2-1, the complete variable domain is KAGVTQTPRYLIKTRGQQVTLSCSPISGHRSVSWYQQTPGQGLQFLFEYFSETQRNKGNFPGRFSGRQFSNSRSEMNVSTLELGDSALYLCASSSIGGGANEQFFGPGTRLTVL.

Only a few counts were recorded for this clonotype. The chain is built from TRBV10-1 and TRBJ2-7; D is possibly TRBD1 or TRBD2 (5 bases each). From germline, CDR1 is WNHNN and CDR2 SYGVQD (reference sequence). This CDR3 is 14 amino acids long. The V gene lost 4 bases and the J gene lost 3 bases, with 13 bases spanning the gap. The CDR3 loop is CASSAGGRGYEQYF. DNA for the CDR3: TGCGCCAGCAGTGCTGGGGGAAGGGGCTACGAGCAGTACTTC.

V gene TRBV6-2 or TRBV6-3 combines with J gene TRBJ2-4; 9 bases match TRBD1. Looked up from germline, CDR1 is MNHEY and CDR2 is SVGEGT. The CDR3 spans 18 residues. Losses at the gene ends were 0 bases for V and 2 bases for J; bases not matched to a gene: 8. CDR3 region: CASSYSRTGDSTKNIQYF. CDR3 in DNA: TGTGCCAGCAGTTACTCCAGGACAGGGGATTCAACCAAAAACATTCAGTACTTC.

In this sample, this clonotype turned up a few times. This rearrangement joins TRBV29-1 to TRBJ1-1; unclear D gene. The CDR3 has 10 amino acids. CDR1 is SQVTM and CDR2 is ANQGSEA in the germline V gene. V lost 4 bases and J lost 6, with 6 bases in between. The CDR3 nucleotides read TGCAGCGTTGGAGTCCCTGAAGCTTTCTTT. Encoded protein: CSVGVPEAFF.

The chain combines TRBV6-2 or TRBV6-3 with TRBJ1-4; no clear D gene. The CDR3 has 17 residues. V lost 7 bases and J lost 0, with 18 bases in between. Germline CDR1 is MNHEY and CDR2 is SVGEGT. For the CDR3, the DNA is TGTGCCAGCACTGCGGTTCCTTCGGCGCCAACTAATGAAAAACTGTTTTTT. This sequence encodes CASTAVPSAPTNEKLFF.

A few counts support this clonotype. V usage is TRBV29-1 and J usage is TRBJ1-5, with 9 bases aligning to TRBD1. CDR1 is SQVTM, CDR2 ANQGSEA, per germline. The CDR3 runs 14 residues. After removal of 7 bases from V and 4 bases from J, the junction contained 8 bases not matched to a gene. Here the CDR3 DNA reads TGCAGCGCCGCCACAGGGGGCGAGAATCAGCCCCAGCATTTT. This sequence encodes CSAATGGENQPQHF.

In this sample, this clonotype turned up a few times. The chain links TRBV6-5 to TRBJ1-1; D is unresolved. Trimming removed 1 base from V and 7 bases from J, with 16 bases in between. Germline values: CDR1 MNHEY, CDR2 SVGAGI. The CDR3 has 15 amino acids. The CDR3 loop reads CASSYLGSDSGEAFF. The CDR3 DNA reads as TGTGCCAGCAGTTACTTGGGGAGTGACTCCGGTGAAGCTTTCTTT.

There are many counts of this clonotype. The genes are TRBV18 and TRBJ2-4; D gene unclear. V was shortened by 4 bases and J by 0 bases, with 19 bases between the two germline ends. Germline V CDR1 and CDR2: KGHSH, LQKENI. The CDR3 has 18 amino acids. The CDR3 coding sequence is TGTGCCAGCTCACACCAATATGACCCCGTCGGAGCCAAAAACATTCAGTACTTC. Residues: CASSHQYDPVGAKNIQYF.

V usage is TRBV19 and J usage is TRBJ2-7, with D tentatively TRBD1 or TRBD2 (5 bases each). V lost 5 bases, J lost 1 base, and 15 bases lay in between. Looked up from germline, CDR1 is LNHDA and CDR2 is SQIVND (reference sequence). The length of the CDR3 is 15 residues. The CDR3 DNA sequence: TGTGCCAGTAGTCGGGATGGGGCGGCGTCCTACGAGCAGTACTTC. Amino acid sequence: CASSRDGAASYEQYF. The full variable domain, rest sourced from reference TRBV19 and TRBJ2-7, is DGGITQSPKYLFRKEGQNVTLSCEQNLNHDAMYWYRQDPGQGLRLIYYSQIVNDFQKGDIAEGYSVSREKKESFPLTVTSAQKNPTAFYLCASSRDGAASYEQYFGPGTRLTVT.

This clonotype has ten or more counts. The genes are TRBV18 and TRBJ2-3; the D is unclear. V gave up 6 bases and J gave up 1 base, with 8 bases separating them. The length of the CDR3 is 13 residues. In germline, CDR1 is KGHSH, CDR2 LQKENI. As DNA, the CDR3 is TGTGCCAGCTCGGTAAGGGGCACAGATACGCAGTATTTT. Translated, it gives CASSVRGTDTQYF. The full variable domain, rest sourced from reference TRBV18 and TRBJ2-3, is NAGVMQNPRHLVRRRGQEARLRCSPMKGHSHVYWYRQLPEEGLKFMVYLQKENIIDESGMPKERFSAEFPKEGPSILRIQQVVRGDSAAYFCASSVRGTDTQYFGPGTRLTVL.

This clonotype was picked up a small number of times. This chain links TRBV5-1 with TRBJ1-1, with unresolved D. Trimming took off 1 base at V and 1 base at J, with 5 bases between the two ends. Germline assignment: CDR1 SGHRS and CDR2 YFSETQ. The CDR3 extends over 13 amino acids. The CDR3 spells CASSLLRNTEAFF. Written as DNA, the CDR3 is TGCGCCAGCAGCTTGCTGAGGAACACTGAAGCTTTCTTT.

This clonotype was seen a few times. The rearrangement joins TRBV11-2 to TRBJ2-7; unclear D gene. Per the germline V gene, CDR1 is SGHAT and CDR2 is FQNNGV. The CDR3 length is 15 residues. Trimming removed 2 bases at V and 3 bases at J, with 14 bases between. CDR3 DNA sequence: TGTGCCAGCAGCTTACTCCCCGGCGGAGACTACGAGCAGTACTTC. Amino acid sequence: CASSLLPGGDYEQYF. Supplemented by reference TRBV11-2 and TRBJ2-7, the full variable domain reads EAGVAQSPRYKIIEKRQSVAFWCNPISGHATLYWYQQILGQGPKLLIQFQNNGVVDDSQLPKDRFSAERLKGVDSTLKIQPAKLEDSAVYLCASSLLPGGDYEQYFGPGTRLTVT.

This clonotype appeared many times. The CDR3 loop is CSVELGEGQPQHF. Here the CDR3 DNA reads TGCAGCGTTGAGCTAGGGGAAGGTCAGCCCCAGCATTTT. V is TRBV29-1 and J is TRBJ1-5; D may be TRBD1 (5 bases). Germline-derived CDR1 and CDR2 are SQVTM and ANQGSEA. CDR3 length: 13 amino acids. Trimming pared 3 bases from V and 6 bases from J, leaving 12 bases between. Filled out from reference TRBV29-1 and TRBJ1-5, the complete variable domain reads SAVISQKPSRDICQRGTSLTIQCQVDSQVTMMFWYRQQPGQSLTLIATANQGSEATYESGFVIDKFPISRPNLTFSTLTVSNMSPEDSSIYLCSVELGEGQPQHFGDGTRLSIL.

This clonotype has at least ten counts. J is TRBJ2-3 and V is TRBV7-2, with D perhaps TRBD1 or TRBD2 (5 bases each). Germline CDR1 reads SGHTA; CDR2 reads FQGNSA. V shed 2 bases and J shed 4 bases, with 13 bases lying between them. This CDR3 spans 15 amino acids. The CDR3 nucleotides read TGTGCCAGCAGCTTATTCAGGGAGTGGTCAGATACGCAGTATTTT. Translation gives CASSLFREWSDTQYF.

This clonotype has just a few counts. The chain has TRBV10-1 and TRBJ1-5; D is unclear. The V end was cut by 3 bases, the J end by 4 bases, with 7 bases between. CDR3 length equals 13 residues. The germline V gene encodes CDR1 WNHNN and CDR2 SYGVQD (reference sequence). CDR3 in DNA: TGCGCCAGCAGTGATACGGGAAATCAGCCCCAGCATTTT. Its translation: CASSDTGNQPQHF.

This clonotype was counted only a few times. CDR3 DNA: TGTGCCAGCAGCCCCGGACAGAAAAACATTCAGTACTTC. It is translated as CASSPGQKNIQYF. The chain employs TRBV28 and TRBJ2-4, with D tentatively TRBD1 (6 bases). The ends were cut back, 6 bases at V and 4 bases at J, with 10 bases in the middle. The CDR3 has 13 amino acids. Looked up from germline, CDR1 is MDHEN and CDR2 is SYDVKM.

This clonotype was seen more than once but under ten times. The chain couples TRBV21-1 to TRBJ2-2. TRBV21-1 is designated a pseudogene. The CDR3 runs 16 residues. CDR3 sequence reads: CASSKAGSLSTGELFF. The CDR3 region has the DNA TGTGCCAGCAGCAAAGCAGGCAGCCTTTCCACCGGGGAGCTGTTTTTT.

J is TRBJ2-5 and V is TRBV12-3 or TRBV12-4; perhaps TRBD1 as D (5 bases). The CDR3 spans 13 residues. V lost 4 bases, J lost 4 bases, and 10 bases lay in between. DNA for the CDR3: TGTGCCAGCAGTTCGGACACCCGAGAGACCCAGTACTTC. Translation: CASSSDTRETQYF.

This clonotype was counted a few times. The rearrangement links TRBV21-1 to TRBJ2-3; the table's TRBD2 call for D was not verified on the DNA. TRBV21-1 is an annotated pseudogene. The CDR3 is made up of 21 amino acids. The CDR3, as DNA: TGTGCCAGCAGCAAATTTAGTAGTTTCGGGATAGCGGGAGGGCCTGTAGATACGCAGTATTTT. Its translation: CASSKFSSFGIAGGPVDTQYF.

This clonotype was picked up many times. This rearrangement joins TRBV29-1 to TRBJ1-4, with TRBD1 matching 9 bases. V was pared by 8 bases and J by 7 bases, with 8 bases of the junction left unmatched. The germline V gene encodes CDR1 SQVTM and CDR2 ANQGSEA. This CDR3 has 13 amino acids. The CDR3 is CSTQQGAGEKLFF. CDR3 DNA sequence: TGCAGCACCCAACAGGGGGCAGGTGAAAAACTGTTTTTT.

The CDR3 DNA reads as TGTGCCAGCAGCTTACAAACAACCCAACAAGAGACCCAGTACTTC. Its protein is CASSLQTTQQETQYF. The V and J genes are TRBV7-8 and TRBJ2-5; D ambiguous. Looked up from germline, CDR1 is SGHVS and CDR2 is FQNEAQ. The CDR3 length is 15 residues. Trimming cost V 2 bases and J 2 bases, with 12 bases left between them.

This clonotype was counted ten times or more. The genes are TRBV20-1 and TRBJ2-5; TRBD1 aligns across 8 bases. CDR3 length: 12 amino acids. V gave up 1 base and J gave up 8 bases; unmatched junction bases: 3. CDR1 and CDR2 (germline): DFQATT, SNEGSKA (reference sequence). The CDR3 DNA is TGCAGTGCTAGAGGGACAGGGACCACCCAGTACTTC. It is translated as CSARGTGTTQYF.

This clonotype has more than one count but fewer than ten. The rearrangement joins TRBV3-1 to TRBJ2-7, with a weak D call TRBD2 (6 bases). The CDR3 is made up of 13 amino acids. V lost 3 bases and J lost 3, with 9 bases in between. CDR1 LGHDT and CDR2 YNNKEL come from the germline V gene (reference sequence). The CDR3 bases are TGTGCCAGCAGCCACGGACTAAACTACGAGCAGTACTTC. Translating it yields CASSHGLNYEQYF.

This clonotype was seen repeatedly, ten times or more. The CDR3 coding sequence is TGCAGTGCTCGGAGACAGGGGAGGGTGAACACTGAAGCTTTCTTT. It is translated as CSARRQGRVNTEAFF. The chain combines TRBV20-1 with TRBJ1-1, with 8 bases matching TRBD1. The germline gives CDR1 DFQATT, CDR2 SNEGSKA (reference sequence). V shed 5 bases, J shed 0 bases, and the junction held 8 bases outside the gene matches. The CDR3 contains 15 residues.

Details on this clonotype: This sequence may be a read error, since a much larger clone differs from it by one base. CDR3 amino acids: CASSLVQISREQYF. CDR3 nucleotides: TGCGCCAGCAGCTTGGTCCAGATCTCCAGAGAGCAGTACTTC. The V call is TRBV5-1, the J call TRBJ2-7; D call uncertain. V lost 0 bases, J lost 7 bases, and 14 bases lay in between. CDR1 is SGHRS, CDR2 YFSETQ, per germline. This CDR3 has 14 residues.

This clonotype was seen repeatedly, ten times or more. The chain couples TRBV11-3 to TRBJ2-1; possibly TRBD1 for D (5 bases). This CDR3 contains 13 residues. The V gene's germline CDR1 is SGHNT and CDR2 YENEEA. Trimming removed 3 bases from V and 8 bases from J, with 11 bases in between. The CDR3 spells CASSFSTEHEQFF. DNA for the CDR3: TGTGCCAGCAGCTTCTCGACAGAGCATGAGCAGTTCTTC.

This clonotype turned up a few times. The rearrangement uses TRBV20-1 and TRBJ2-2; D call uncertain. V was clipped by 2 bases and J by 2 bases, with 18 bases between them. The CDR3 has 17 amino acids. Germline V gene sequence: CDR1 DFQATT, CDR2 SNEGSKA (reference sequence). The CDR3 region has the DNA TGCAGTGCTAGATTTGAGTTTACCCAAACTAACACCGGGGAGCTGTTTTTT. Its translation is CSARFEFTQTNTGELFF.